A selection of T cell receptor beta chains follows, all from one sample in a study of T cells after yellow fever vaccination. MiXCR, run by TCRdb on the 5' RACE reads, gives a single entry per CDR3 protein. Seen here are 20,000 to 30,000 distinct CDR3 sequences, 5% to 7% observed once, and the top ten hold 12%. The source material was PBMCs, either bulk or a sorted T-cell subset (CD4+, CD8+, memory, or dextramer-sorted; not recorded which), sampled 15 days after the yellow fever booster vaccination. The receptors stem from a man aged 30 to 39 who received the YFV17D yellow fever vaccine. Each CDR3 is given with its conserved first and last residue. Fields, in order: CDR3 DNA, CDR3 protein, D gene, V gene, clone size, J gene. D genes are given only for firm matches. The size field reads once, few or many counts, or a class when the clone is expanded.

TGCAGCGTGACGGACGTGGTCGGGGAGCTGTTTTTT,CSVTDVVGELFF,.,TRBV29-1,many,TRBJ2-2
TGCAGTGCACTAGCGGGAGATCTATACGAGCAGTACTTC,CSALAGDLYEQYF,TRBD2,TRBV20-1,many,TRBJ2-7
TGTGCCAGCAGTCCAAAGGGACTAGCGGGAGTTGAGCAGTTCTTC,CASSPKGLAGVEQFF,TRBD2,TRBV27,many,TRBJ2-1
TGTGCCAGCAGTATCACAGCAACAAGAAACATTCAGTACTTC,CASSITATRNIQYF,.,TRBV6-2/TRBV6-3,many,TRBJ2-4
TGCGCCAGCAGCCAAGAACTAGCGGTCGCAGATACGCAGTATTTT,CASSQELAVADTQYF,TRBD2,TRBV4-3,many,TRBJ2-3
TGTGCCAGCAGCCCGTTTGGGACGGAGGTCTACGAGCAGTACTTC,CASSPFGTEVYEQYF,.,TRBV7-9,many,TRBJ2-7
TGCAGTGCTAGAGATTGGAGCGGGAGTAGGAGTGAGCAGTTCTTC,CSARDWSGSRSEQFF,TRBD2,TRBV20-1,many,TRBJ2-1
TGTGCCAGCAGCTCTGGACTAGGGTGGACCAATGAGCAGTTCTTC,CASSSGLGWTNEQFF,TRBD2,TRBV7-9,many,TRBJ2-1
TGCAGCACCCGGGACAACGAAAAACTGTTTTTT,CSTRDNEKLFF,.,TRBV29-1,many,TRBJ1-4
TGTGCCACCAGTGATCGTTTTAAGAACACCGGGGAGCTGTTTTTT,CATSDRFKNTGELFF,.,TRBV24-1,many,TRBJ2-2
TGTGCCACCAGCAGACCTAGGACAGCTCAAGAGACCCAGTACTTC,CATSRPRTAQETQYF,.,TRBV15,many,TRBJ2-5
TGTGCCAGCAGAAGACTAGCGGGAGTGGCCGGGGAGCTGTTTTTT,CASRRLAGVAGELFF,TRBD2,TRBV5-6,many,TRBJ2-2
TGTGCCAGCAGCTTAGAAGGCGGGACAGGGTCCGGCACAGATACGCAGTATTTT,CASSLEGGTGSGTDTQYF,TRBD1,TRBV11-1,many,TRBJ2-3
TGTGCCAGCAGCTTCAGCGGGAGGAACTACAATGAGCAGTTCTTC,CASSFSGRNYNEQFF,TRBD2,TRBV7-8,many,TRBJ2-1
TGTGCCATCAGTGAGTTCCCCACGGACAATGAGCAGTTCTTC,CAISEFPTDNEQFF,.,TRBV10-3,many,TRBJ2-1
TGCAGCGTTGATCCCCGGACTAGCGGAGGCAATGAGCAGTTCTTC,CSVDPRTSGGNEQFF,TRBD2,TRBV29-1,many,TRBJ2-1
TGCGCCAGCAGCCAACTACAGGGGGCGAGAGGAAACACCATATATTTT,CASSQLQGARGNTIYF,TRBD1,TRBV4-3,many,TRBJ1-3
TGTGCCAGCAGTGAGGGGGGCCGTTCACCCCTCCACTTT,CASSEGGRSPLHF,.,TRBV25-1,many,TRBJ1-6
TGTGCCAGCAGCTTGGGACAGGGATGGGAGACCCAGTACTTC,CASSLGQGWETQYF,TRBD1,TRBV5-5,many,TRBJ2-5
TGCAGCGCCTTCGGACGGAGCTCCTACGAGCAGTACTTC,CSAFGRSSYEQYF,.,TRBV29-1,many,TRBJ2-7
TGTGCCACCAGTGCGGTCTTGGACACCGGGGAGCTGTTTTTT,CATSAVLDTGELFF,.,TRBV24-1,many,TRBJ2-2
TGTGCCAGCAGTTTGGCCTACCTCGTCTATGAGCAGTTCTTC,CASSLAYLVYEQFF,.,TRBV28,many,TRBJ2-1
TGTGCCAGCAGACACTTAACCGGGACTAGCGACTACGAGCAGTACTTC,CASRHLTGTSDYEQYF,TRBD2,TRBV6-1,many,TRBJ2-7
TGTGCCAGCAGCTTGAGGCAGGGGGCGTACACCGGGGAGCTGTTTTTT,CASSLRQGAYTGELFF,TRBD1,TRBV5-5,many,TRBJ2-2
TGCGCCAGCAGCAGGACAGGGGGCGCGGTTGGCTACACCTTC,CASSRTGGAVGYTF,TRBD1,TRBV5-1,many,TRBJ1-2
TGCGCCAGCAGCGTATCCGGGACAGCGAACACCGGGGAGCTGTTTTTT,CASSVSGTANTGELFF,TRBD1,TRBV5-1,many,TRBJ2-2
TGTGCCAGCAGCGCCCAGGGGAACACTGAAGCTTTCTTT,CASSAQGNTEAFF,.,TRBV7-9,many,TRBJ1-1
TGTGCCAGCAGCTCCACAGGGAACACCGGGGAGCTGTTTTTT,CASSSTGNTGELFF,.,TRBV12-3/TRBV12-4,many,TRBJ2-2